This TCR beta chain was documented in a study of Ad26.COV2.S vaccination and SARS-CoV-2 variants. Treatment given: some 20 received Ad26.COV2.S at low or high dose, single or two shots; about five received placebo; per-sample allocation not given. Vaccine and placebo recipients were sampled on day 63 after the first injection. In Boston, the donor was an adult between 18-55 years of age. An Ad26 vector expressing Wuhan-strain SARS-CoV-2 spike served as the vaccine. Comments on this clone: The antigen is not known.

Findings and limits, study-wide: An underestimation of total T cell responses may have resulted from the TCR breadth and depth analyses. Recipients given vaccine exceeded placebo recipients in spike-specific TCR breadth.

CDR3 length: 12 amino acids. The V and J ends lost 0 bases and 5 bases respectively, with 4 bases between them. In germline, CDR1 is SEHNR, CDR2 FQNEAQ (reference sequence). Sequenced by immunoSEQ multiplex PCR; TCRdb stores in-frame clones only, minus some. The data hold some 340,000 clones, with about 86% observed a single time. V is TRBV7-9 and J is TRBJ2-5; D ambiguous. The receptor was derived from a person between 18 and 65 years old who received the Ad26.COV2.S COVID-19 vaccine or a placebo. The sample here was peripheral blood, taken in a trial of Ad26.COV2.S vaccine versus placebo. Written as DNA, the CDR3 is TGTGCCAGCAGCTTAGCTAGGGAGACCCAGTACTTC. As protein: CASSLARETQYF.